The 20 T cell receptor beta chains listed next were all sequenced from one sample in a study of a mutant IDH1 vaccine in newly diagnosed glioma. Sample time point: week 35, safety follow-up. Mutant IDH1 20-mer peptide, at 300 ug, made up each vaccine dose, with topical imiquimod. The table came from immunoSEQ multiplex PCR; TCRdb's copy has only in-frame clones and leaves some out. Of 45,000 or so clones in the sample, 88% are singletons; the top ten hold approximately 5.1%. Their cognate antigens are unknown. The sequencing here drew on PBMCs, taken from a glioma patient whose treatment included an IDH1 peptide vaccine. The origin of the receptors is a woman in her thirties or forties with glioma.

The rearrangement links TRBV5-1 to TRBJ1-4; D is unresolved. The CDR3 covers 15 residues. From germline, CDR1 is SGHRS and CDR2 YFSETQ. V gave up 0 bases and J gave up 0 bases, with 6 bases separating them. The CDR3 is CASSLGDATNEKLFF. CDR3 in DNA: TGCGCCAGCAGCTTGGGGGATGCAACTAATGAAAAACTGTTTTTT.

The count of this clone is one. This chain connects TRBV27 to TRBJ2-5; 9 bases agree with TRBD1. Germline V gene data show CDR1 as MNHEY and CDR2 as SMNVEV (reference sequence). J was trimmed by 5 bases and V by 0 bases; bases with no gene match: 4. CDR3 length: 15 amino acids. The CDR3 DNA reads TGTGCCAGCAGTTTATCCACAGGGGGCTGGGAGACCCAGTACTTC. This sequence encodes CASSLSTGGWETQYF.

This sequence joins TRBV7-2 and TRBJ2-1; TRBD1 is a possible D gene (5 bases). The germline V and J ends were trimmed by 3 bases and 2 bases, with 11 bases remaining between them. CDR1 is SGHTA and CDR2 is FQGNSA in the germline V gene. There are 15 residues in the CDR3. The CDR3 region is CASSFTQGTYNEQFF. For the CDR3, the DNA is TGTGCCAGCAGCTTCACTCAGGGAACCTACAATGAGCAGTTCTTC.

The V gene is TRBV7-8, the J gene TRBJ2-7; weak D call: TRBD1 (5 bases). The ends were cut back, 5 bases at V and 5 bases at J, with 16 bases in the middle. The germline V gene has CDR1 SGHVS and CDR2 FQNEAQ. The CDR3 has 14 amino acids. The CDR3 DNA sequence: TGTGCCAGCAGCAGACACCAGGGAAGTGACGAGCAGTACTTC. Translated, it gives CASSRHQGSDEQYF.

V is TRBV19 and J is TRBJ1-1; D uncertain. The CDR3 runs 12 residues. V lost 1 base, J lost 7 bases, and 7 bases lay in between. From germline, CDR1 is LNHDA and CDR2 SQIVND (reference sequence). The CDR3 region has the DNA TGTGCCAGTAGTATAGGTCAGGATGAAGCTTTCTTT. Protein product: CASSIGQDEAFF. The full variable domain, in which reference TRBV19 and TRBJ1-1 provide the parts outside the CDR3, is DGGITQSPKYLFRKEGQNVTLSCEQNLNHDAMYWYRQDPGQGLRLIYYSQIVNDFQKGDIAEGYSVSREKKESFPLTVTSAQKNPTAFYLCASSIGQDEAFFGQGTRLTVV.

This rearrangement joins TRBV6-6 to TRBJ1-3; D not certain. This CDR3 is 15 amino acids long. CDR1 MNHNY and CDR2 SVGAGI come from the germline V gene (reference sequence). V shed 2 bases and J shed 2 bases, with 10 bases lying between them. CDR3 residues: CASSYQGGTGNTIYF. DNA for the CDR3: TGTGCCAGCAGTTACCAAGGAGGGACTGGAAACACCATATATTTT.

The chain joins TRBV16 to TRBJ2-6; a weak D match, TRBD2 (6 bases). This CDR3 region has 20 residues. The V end was cut by 4 bases, the J end by 3 bases, with 25 bases between. The germline V gene encodes CDR1 KGHSY and CDR2 FQNENV. This CDR3 is CASSRRPSKGGASGANVLTF. DNA of the CDR3: TGTGCCAGCAGCCGTCGCCCGAGCAAGGGCGGGGCGAGTGGGGCCAACGTCCTGACTTTC.

The chain uses TRBV5-6 and TRBJ2-1, with D perhaps TRBD1 (5 bases). The germline V gene encodes CDR1 SGHDT and CDR2 YYEEEE. The CDR3 sequence is 14 residues long. Trimming pared 1 base from V and 3 bases from J, leaving 8 bases between. The CDR3 DNA reads TGTGCCAGCAGCTTGAAGGACAACTACAATGAGCAGTTCTTC. The encoded protein is CASSLKDNYNEQFF.

The chain uses TRBV19 and TRBJ2-7, with TRBD1 matching over 9 bases. The V gene end was trimmed by 6 bases and the J gene end by 5 bases; junction bases not matched to a gene: 11. The CDR3 extends over 15 amino acids. In germline, CDR1 is LNHDA, CDR2 SQIVND (reference sequence). CDR3 in amino acids: CASSTTGTGHHEQYF. CDR3 sequence (DNA): TGTGCCAGTAGCACGACCGGGACAGGGCACCACGAGCAGTACTTC.

This rearrangement joins TRBV13 to TRBJ2-3; D may be TRBD2 (5 bases). The V end was cut by 8 bases, the J end by 0 bases, with 12 bases between. Germline V gene data show CDR1 as PRHDT and CDR2 as FYEKMQ (reference sequence). The CDR3 extends over 14 amino acids. CDR3 DNA sequence: TGTGCCAGCGGCGGCCAGCGGAGCACAGATACGCAGTATTTT. Amino acids: CASGGQRSTDTQYF.

The rearrangement uses TRBV2 and TRBJ1-5, with D perhaps TRBD1 (6 bases). Deletions cut 4 bases from V and 2 bases from J, with 12 bases between. The germline V gene has CDR1 SNHLY and CDR2 FYNNEI. The CDR3 consists of 15 residues. In DNA form, the CDR3 reads TGTGCCAGCAGTGTGGAGGCAGGGGGCAATCAGCCCCAGCATTTT. It yields the protein CASSVEAGGNQPQHF.

J is TRBJ1-1 and V is TRBV7-9; tentative D call: TRBD1 (5 bases). CDR1 is SEHNR, CDR2 FQNEAQ, per germline (reference sequence). The CDR3 is made up of 18 amino acids. Between the trimmed V and J ends, which lost 6 bases and 3 bases, there was a span of 26 bases. This CDR3 is CASSLRGWGSSSHTEAFF. The DNA of the CDR3 is TGTGCCAGCAGTTTAAGGGGTTGGGGTTCCTCCTCCCACACTGAAGCTTTCTTT.

The rearrangement uses TRBV4-3 and TRBJ1-4; TRBD1 aligns across 10 bases. The CDR3 is made up of 15 amino acids. Germline V gene sequence: CDR1 LGHNA, CDR2 YSLEER. J was trimmed by 6 bases and V by 2 bases; bases with no gene match: 3. CDR3 DNA: TGCGCCAGCAGCCAAAGGACAGGGGGTGATGAAAAACTGTTTTTT. This codes for CASSQRTGGDEKLFF.

In DNA, the CDR3 is TGTGCCAGCAGCTTAGGCGGGGGGACTGGCTACACCTTC. Amino acids: CASSLGGGTGYTF. The chain is built from TRBV5-4 and TRBJ1-2; D possibly corresponds to TRBD1 (5 bases). Germline assignment: CDR1 SGHNT and CDR2 YYREEE (reference sequence). The CDR3 has 13 residues. Trimming removed 2 bases from V and 7 bases from J, with 12 bases in between.

J is TRBJ1-5 and V is TRBV18; D remains unclear. The V end lost 6 bases, the J end lost 2 bases, and 14 bases lay between the germline ends. Germline lookup yields CDR1 KGHSH and CDR2 LQKENI. The CDR3 is made up of 15 amino acids. Here the CDR3 DNA reads TGTGCCAGCTCCCCGACACGGACGGGCAATCAGCCCCAGCATTTT. Translating it yields CASSPTRTGNQPQHF.

V gene TRBV5-1 combines with J gene TRBJ1-1; 8 positions agree with TRBD1. Per the germline V gene, CDR1 is SGHRS and CDR2 is YFSETQ. The CDR3 sequence is 18 residues long. The trim removed 1 base at V and 0 bases at J, leaving 11 bases unmatched. The CDR3 reads CASSLWGQARFVNTEAFF. The CDR3, as DNA: TGCGCCAGCAGCTTGTGGGGACAGGCCCGTTTTGTGAACACTGAAGCTTTCTTT.

V usage is TRBV2 and J usage is TRBJ1-2; D unresolved. Trimming stripped 5 bases from V and 6 bases from J, with 16 bases between. The CDR3 runs 14 residues. In germline, CDR1 is SNHLY, CDR2 FYNNEI. The CDR3 region is CASSRFTFKDGYTF. The CDR3 DNA sequence: TGTGCCAGCAGTCGATTTACATTTAAGGATGGCTACACCTTC.

The chain carries TRBV4-2 and TRBJ1-3; D is possibly TRBD1 (5 bases). Trimming removed 0 bases at V and 0 bases at J, with 12 bases between. The CDR3 runs 17 residues. Germline V lookup: CDR1 LGHNA, CDR2 YNFKEQ. The CDR3 nucleotides are TGTGCCAGCAGCCAAGATCCAGGGCAGATCTCTGGAAACACCATATATTTT. Protein product: CASSQDPGQISGNTIYF.

This clone has a handful of counts. The V gene is TRBV10-1, the J gene TRBJ1-1; 7 bases fit TRBD1. The V gene's germline CDR1 is WNHNN and CDR2 SYGVQD (reference sequence). With V trimmed by 5 bases and J by 5 bases, 5 bases remained unmatched. The CDR3 spans 13 residues. The CDR3 region has the DNA TGCGCCAGCAGTCGACAGGGAGCAACTGAAGCTTTCTTT. It specifies CASSRQGATEAFF.

This chain joins TRBV19 and TRBJ1-1; 7 bases are shared with TRBD1. This CDR3 has 14 amino acids. CDR1 LNHDA and CDR2 SQIVND come from the germline V gene (reference sequence). The V gene end was trimmed by 5 bases and the J gene end by 1 base; junction bases not matched to a gene: 4. CDR3: CASSDDRANTEAFF. The CDR3 DNA reads TGTGCCAGTAGTGATGACAGGGCGAACACTGAAGCTTTCTTT.